The 12 T cell receptor beta chains below were found in one sample sequenced in a study of CD4+ T cells in melanoma. Here immunoSEQ multiplex PCR was the method, and the copy in TCRdb shows in-frame clones only, minus some. The table lists around 15,000 clones, over 80% of them singletons. The sequenced material came from cells from a culture (not recorded whether cultured in vitro). Receptors originate from a human donor with melanoma.

The chain employs TRBV30 and TRBJ1-2; tentative D call: TRBD1 (5 bases). The CDR3 is made up of 11 amino acids. The V end was cut by 5 bases, the J end by 7 bases, with 11 bases between. Germline V gene sequence: CDR1 GTSNPN, CDR2 SVGIG (reference sequence). Written as DNA, the CDR3 is TGTGCCTGGCCTCGGGGGTTTGGCTACACCTTC. It specifies CAWPRGFGYTF.

The chain joins TRBV30 to TRBJ2-7, with 13 bases lining up with TRBD2. This CDR3 comprises 14 residues. V lost 5 bases, J lost 3 bases, and 4 bases stayed unmatched. Germline assignment: CDR1 GTSNPN and CDR2 SVGIG (reference sequence). Here the CDR3 reads CAWARLAGGYEQYF. The CDR3 DNA is TGTGCCTGGGCCCGACTAGCGGGGGGCTACGAGCAGTACTTC.

Only one count was recorded for this clone. Relative to the germline gene, one junction end is altered; a read error may explain this. V gene TRBV7-7 combines with J gene TRBJ2-5; D might be TRBD2 (7 bases). The germline V gene has CDR1 SSHAT and CDR2 FNYEAQ (reference sequence). This CDR3 contains 14 residues. CDR3 protein: CASSPAGAQETQYF. DNA of the CDR3: TGTGCTAGCAGCCCCGCGGGGGCTCAAGAGACCCAGTACTTC.

The V gene is TRBV4-2, the J gene TRBJ2-7, with 8 bases identical to TRBD2. V trimming: 0 bases; J trimming: 1 base; junction bases outside the gene matches: 8. The CDR3 runs to 17 residues. Germline V lookup: CDR1 LGHNA, CDR2 YNFKEQ. In DNA form, the CDR3 reads TGTGCCAGCAGCCAAGATAGGGGCGGGGGGCTATCCTACGAGCAGTACTTC. Amino acids: CASSQDRGGGLSYEQYF.

The gene calls are TRBV18 and TRBJ1-1; no firm D call. CDR1 is KGHSH and CDR2 is LQKENI in the germline V gene. Trimming removed 4 bases at V and 4 bases at J, with 7 bases between. This CDR3 has 12 residues. This chain's CDR3 is CASSLRATEAFF. In nucleotides, the CDR3 is TGTGCCAGCTCACTCCGCGCCACTGAAGCTTTCTTT. Using reference TRBV18 and TRBJ1-1 for the parts outside the CDR3, the full variable domain is NAGVMQNPRHLVRRRGQEARLRCSPMKGHSHVYWYRQLPEEGLKFMVYLQKENIIDESGMPKERFSAEFPKEGPSILRIQQVVRGDSAAYFCASSLRATEAFFGQGTRLTVV.

Concerning this clone: At one boundary the junction diverges from the germline segment, which might be a read error. The CDR3 region has the DNA TGTGCCAGCAGCGTAAGCCCCCGGACAGGGATCACCTACGAGCAGCACTTC. It translates to CASSVSPRTGITYEQHF. The V gene is TRBV9, the J gene TRBJ2-7; 8 positions match TRBD1. The CDR3 consists of 17 residues. Germline V gene data show CDR1 as SGDLS and CDR2 as YYNGEE.

This clone has only one observation. This chain joins TRBV4-1 and TRBJ1-2; no clear D gene. CDR1 is MGHRA, CDR2 YSYEKL, per germline. The ends were cut back, 0 bases at V and 0 bases at J, with 8 bases in the middle. The CDR3 totals 15 residues. This CDR3 is CASSQDPQANYGYTF. CDR3 nucleotide sequence: TGCGCCAGCAGCCAAGACCCTCAGGCTAACTATGGCTACACCTTC.

V is TRBV7-2 and J is TRBJ1-5, with D possibly being TRBD1 (5 bases). Germline CDR1 and CDR2: SGHTA and FQGNSA. This CDR3 has 14 residues. The V gene lost 11 bases and the J gene lost 5 bases, with 19 bases spanning the gap. DNA of the CDR3: TGTGCCTCACGCCCAGGAGCAGGGTATCAGCCCCAGCATTTT. This translates into CASRPGAGYQPQHF.

The rearrangement joins TRBV11-2 to TRBJ1-2, with 9 bases lining up with TRBD1. V gave up 5 bases and J gave up 6 bases; unmatched junction bases: 7. Per the germline V gene, CDR1 is SGHAT and CDR2 is FQNNGV. The CDR3 spans 14 residues. CDR3 nucleotide sequence: TGTGCCAGCAGCCCGACGGGACAGGGAAATGGCTACACCTTC. It encodes CASSPTGQGNGYTF.

This clone turned up a few times. This sample includes further DNA sequences coding for the same CDR3. J is TRBJ1-1 and V is TRBV5-1; no clear D. The CDR3 runs 14 residues. V was cut by 0 bases and J by 1 base, with 7 bases left in between. CDR1 SGHRS and CDR2 YFSETQ come from the germline V gene. Written as DNA, the CDR3 is TGCGCCAGCAGCTTGGGACAACGGAACACTGAAGCTTTCTTT. Its protein product is CASSLGQRNTEAFF.

The rearrangement uses TRBV5-6 and TRBJ2-7; D may correspond to TRBD1 or TRBD2 (5 bases each). CDR3 size: 14 residues. CDR1 is SGHDT and CDR2 is YYEEEE in the germline V gene. V lost 0 bases and J lost 2, with 9 bases in between. The CDR3 here is CASSLVGAPYEQYF. In DNA form, the CDR3 reads TGTGCCAGCAGCTTGGTCGGGGCTCCCTACGAGCAGTACTTC.

The rearrangement joins TRBV19 to TRBJ1-3, with D maybe TRBD1 (5 bases). This CDR3 has 15 amino acids. Per germline, CDR1 LNHDA and CDR2 SQIVND (reference sequence). V was clipped by 4 bases and J by 4 bases, with 14 bases between them. CDR3 in amino acids: CASSNWAGPGNTIYF. The CDR3 region has the DNA TGTGCCAGTAGTAACTGGGCAGGGCCGGGAAACACCATATATTTT.